This paragraph covers one T cell receptor (beta chain) sequence. The data were taken from a study of blood T cell repertoires in COVID-19. Whole-study context: Acute-phase and convalescent COVID-19 samples originated in the United States, Italy and Spain. Nucleic acid was either cDNA or gDNA, and it came from T cells, B-cell-depleted T cells, or PBMCs.

V dropped 4 bases and J dropped 4; count of bases not matched to a gene: 10. Germline V gene sequence: CDR1 SQVTM, CDR2 ANQGSEA. The CDR3 totals 16 residues. As handled by the study authors: Estimates of nucleated cell counts were drawn from the amplification of reference gene primers. This table comes from immunoSEQ multiplex PCR, and its TCRdb copy is limited to in-frame clones, with some not included. The V and J calls and the clone size are those of that table, but D and trimming were determined from the DNA. The table includes about 280,000 clones, around 86% detected once. The chain is built from TRBV29-1 and TRBJ2-5; 12 nucleotides match TRBD2. This clonotype originated in a human donor in a cohort sampled during active COVID-19. The sample consisted of peripheral blood. CDR3 residues: CSVVPSGRAGAETQYF. DNA of the CDR3: TGCAGCGTTGTGCCTAGCGGGAGGGCCGGGGCAGAGACCCAGTACTTC.